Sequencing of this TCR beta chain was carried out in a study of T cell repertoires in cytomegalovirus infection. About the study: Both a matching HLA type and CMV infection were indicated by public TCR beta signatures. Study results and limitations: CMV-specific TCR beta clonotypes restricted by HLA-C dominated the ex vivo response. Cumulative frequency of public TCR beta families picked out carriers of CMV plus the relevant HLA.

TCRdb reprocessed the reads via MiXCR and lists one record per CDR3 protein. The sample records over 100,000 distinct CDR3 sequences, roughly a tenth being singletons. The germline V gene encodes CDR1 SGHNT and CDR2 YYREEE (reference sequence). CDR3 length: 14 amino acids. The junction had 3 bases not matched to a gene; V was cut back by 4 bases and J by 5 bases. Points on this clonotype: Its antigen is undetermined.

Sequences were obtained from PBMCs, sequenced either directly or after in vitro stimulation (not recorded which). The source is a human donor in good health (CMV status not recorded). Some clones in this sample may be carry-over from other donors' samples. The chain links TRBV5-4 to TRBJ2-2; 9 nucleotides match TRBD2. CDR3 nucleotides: TGTGCCAGCAGCCGACTAGCGGATACCGGGGAGCTGTTTTTT. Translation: CASSRLADTGELFF.